This is a list of T cell receptor beta chains from one sample in a study of a mutant IDH1 vaccine in newly diagnosed glioma. Profiling relied on immunoSEQ multiplex PCR, and the TCRdb table lists in-frame clones only, not all of them. The data contain tens of thousands of clones, 80% to 95% of them singletons. The sample here was PBMCs, taken from a glioma patient treated with radiotherapy, temozolomide or both. All receptors come from a man between 45 and 60 years old with glioma. The CDR3 runs from the conserved cysteine through the conserved F or W. Each record gives: clone size, D gene, J gene, V gene, CDR3 DNA, CDR3 protein. The D gene is left open where the match is weak. Expanded clones get a size class; other rows say once, few or many, or leave the size out.

size: -
D: -
J: TRBJ1-5
V: TRBV18
DNA: TGTGCCAGCTCACTGTCCGGACCGAATAGCAATCAGCCCCAGCATTTT
CDR3: CASSLSGPNSNQPQHF

size: -
D: TRBD1
J: TRBJ2-7
V: TRBV7-9
DNA: TGTGCCATCCTACAAGAGACAGGGAACGAGCAGTACTTC
CDR3: CAILQETGNEQYF

size: -
D: TRBD2
J: TRBJ2-1
V: TRBV19
DNA: TGTGCCAGTAGTGGACTAGCGGGAGTAGATGAGCAGTTCTTC
CDR3: CASSGLAGVDEQFF

size: -
D: -
J: TRBJ1-1
V: TRBV11-3
DNA: TGTGCCAGCAGCTTAGGGGTGGGGAAGAACACTGAAGCTTTCTTT
CDR3: CASSLGVGKNTEAFF

size: -
D: TRBD2
J: TRBJ2-1
V: TRBV5-1
DNA: TGCGCCAGCAGCTTGGGTATGGCTAGCGGGAGCGGGGAGCAGTTCTTC
CDR3: CASSLGMASGSGEQFF

size: once
D: -
J: TRBJ1-5
V: TRBV27
DNA: TGTGCCAGCAGACATGGCAATCAGCCCCAGCATTTT
CDR3: CASRHGNQPQHF

size: -
D: -
J: TRBJ1-5
V: TRBV2
DNA: TGTGCCAGCAGTGCACGGGCCAGGGGCGGTGAGCAGCCCCAGCATTTT
CDR3: CASSARARGGEQPQHF

size: -
D: -
J: TRBJ2-7
V: TRBV5-1
DNA: TGCGCCAGCAGCTTGTACGGGCTACCACTTTCCTACGAGCAGTACTTC
CDR3: CASSLYGLPLSYEQYF

size: -
D: -
J: TRBJ2-7
V: TRBV9
DNA: TGTGCCAGCAGCGAGAGGCTAACAGGGTTCGGGCAGTACTTC
CDR3: CASSERLTGFGQYF

size: -
D: -
J: TRBJ2-3
V: TRBV10-3
DNA: TGTGCCATCAGTGAGGGGGAAGATACGCAGTATTTT
CDR3: CAISEGEDTQYF

size: -
D: -
J: TRBJ1-1
V: TRBV5-1
DNA: TGCGCCAGCAGAACGGACTCGAACACTGAAGCTTTCTTT
CDR3: CASRTDSNTEAFF

size: -
D: TRBD2
J: TRBJ2-7
V: TRBV28
DNA: TGTGCCAGCAGTTCCCCGGGACTAGCGGGGGGACAAAGCTCCTACGAGCAGTACTTC
CDR3: CASSSPGLAGGQSSYEQYF

size: -
D: -
J: TRBJ2-7
V: TRBV2
DNA: TGTGCCAGCATGAACCGACCCCTACCCTCCTACGAGCAGTACTTC
CDR3: CASMNRPLPSYEQYF